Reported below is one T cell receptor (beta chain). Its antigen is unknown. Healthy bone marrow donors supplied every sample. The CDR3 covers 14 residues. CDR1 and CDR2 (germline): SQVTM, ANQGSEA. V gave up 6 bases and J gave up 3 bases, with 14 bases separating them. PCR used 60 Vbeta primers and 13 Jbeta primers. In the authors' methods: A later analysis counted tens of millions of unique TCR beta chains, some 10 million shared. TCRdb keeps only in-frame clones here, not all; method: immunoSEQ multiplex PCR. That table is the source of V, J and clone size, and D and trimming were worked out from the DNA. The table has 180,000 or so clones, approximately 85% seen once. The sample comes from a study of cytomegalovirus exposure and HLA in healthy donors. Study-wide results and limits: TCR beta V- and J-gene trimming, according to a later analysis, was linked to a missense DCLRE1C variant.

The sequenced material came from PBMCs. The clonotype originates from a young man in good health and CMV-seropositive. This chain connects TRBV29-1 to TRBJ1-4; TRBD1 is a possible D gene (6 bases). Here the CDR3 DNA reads TGCAGCGTCCCACAGGGCGCAGCTAATGAAAAACTGTTTTTT. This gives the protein CSVPQGAANEKLFF.